What follows describes a single TCR beta chain. Naive CD4+ T cells were purified with Tregs depleted by CD25. Constant-region reverse primers amplified full-length variable regions, followed by semi-nested Nested Universal Primer A PCR. TCRdb recomputed calls from the 5' RACE reads with MiXCR, one row per CDR3 protein. The repertoire holds about 50,000 distinct CDR3 sequences, with around a quarter as singletons. The V gene's germline CDR1 is SGHTA and CDR2 FQGNSA. CDR3 length: 18 amino acids. Trimming removed 4 bases at V and 2 bases at J, with 23 bases between. Source material: naive CD4+ T cells sorted from blood. Subset indicated: naive CD4+ T cells, CD4+CD45RA+CD25-. The sequence came from a female donor with breast cancer. V is TRBV7-2 and J is TRBJ2-5; D may be TRBD2 (6 bases). The CDR3, as DNA: TGTGCCAGCAGCTCTAGGTTATCGACTAGGGCAATTCAAGAGACCCAGTACTTC. The encoded protein is CASSSRLSTRAIQETQYF.